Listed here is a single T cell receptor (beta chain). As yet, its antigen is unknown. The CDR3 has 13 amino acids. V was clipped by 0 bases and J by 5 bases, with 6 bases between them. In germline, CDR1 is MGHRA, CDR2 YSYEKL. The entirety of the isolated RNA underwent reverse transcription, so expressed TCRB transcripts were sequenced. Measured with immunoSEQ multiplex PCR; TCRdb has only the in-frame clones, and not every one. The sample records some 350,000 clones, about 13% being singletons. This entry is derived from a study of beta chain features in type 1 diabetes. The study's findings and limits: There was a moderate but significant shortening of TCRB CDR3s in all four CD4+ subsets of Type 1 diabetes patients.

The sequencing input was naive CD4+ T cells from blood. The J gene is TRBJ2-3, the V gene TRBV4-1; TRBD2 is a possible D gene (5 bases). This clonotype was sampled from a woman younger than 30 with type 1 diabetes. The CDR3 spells CASSQDRGDTQYF. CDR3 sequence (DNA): TGCGCCAGCAGCCAAGATCGGGGAGATACGCAGTATTTT.